The text below deals with one T cell receptor (beta chain). The sample belongs to a study of blood T cell repertoires in COVID-19. Sequencing used immunoSEQ multiplex PCR; TCRdb keeps in-frame clones, though not all of them. The table has nearly 350,000 clones, more than 85% seen once. CDR1 and CDR2 from the germline V gene are GTSNPN and SVGIG (reference sequence). The J segment lost 5 bases and the V segment lost 5 bases, leaving 6 bases of the junction unmatched. The CDR3 is 13 amino acids. This receptor was identified in a woman in her 30s who had recovered from COVID-19. What was sequenced was PBMCs or T cells enriched from blood (not recorded which). This rearrangement joins TRBV30 to TRBJ2-1, with 7 bases matching TRBD1. CDR3 sequence: CAWAQGNNNEQFF. CDR3 bases: TGTGCCTGGGCACAGGGGAACAACAATGAGCAGTTCTTC.